A single sample gave rise to the 30 T cell receptor beta chains below, sequenced in a study of blood T cell repertoires in COVID-19. TCRdb's copy holds only in-frame clones and misses some; the assay was immunoSEQ multiplex PCR. The sample consists of 110,000 or so clones, approximately 88% of them appearing once. Sequencing used peripheral blood. These receptors were taken from a human donor in a cohort sampled during active COVID-19.

The chain joins TRBV6-6 to TRBJ2-3, with 7 bases that match TRBD2. This CDR3 spans 13 amino acids. CDR1 MNHNY and CDR2 SVGAGI come from the germline V gene (reference sequence). V dropped 4 bases and J dropped 6; count of bases not matched to a gene: 4. The CDR3 sequence: CASSFIAGDTQYF. CDR3 nucleotide sequence: TGTGCCAGCAGTTTTATAGCGGGCGATACGCAGTATTTT.

The chain has TRBV6-7 and TRBJ1-2, with D hard to call. TRBV6-7 is an ORF, with its function uncertain. CDR3 length equals 8 residues. V lost 10 bases and J 11 bases, leaving 8 bases between the germline ends. The CDR3 region is CAIPGYTF. The CDR3 DNA reads TGTGCCATCCCGGGTTACACCTTC.

This chain joins TRBV27 and TRBJ2-5; the D is unclear. Per the germline V gene, CDR1 is MNHEY and CDR2 is SMNVEV (reference sequence). The CDR3 has 13 amino acids. V lost 3 bases, J lost 3 bases, and 8 bases lay in between. The CDR3 sequence: CASSLADEETQYF. For the CDR3, the DNA is TGTGCCAGCAGTTTGGCAGATGAAGAGACCCAGTACTTC.

The chain carries TRBV6-2 or TRBV6-3 and TRBJ1-5; the D gene is possibly TRBD1 (5 bases). There are 14 residues in the CDR3. The ends were cut back, 2 bases at V and 6 bases at J, with 11 bases in the middle. CDR1 and CDR2 from the germline V gene are MNHEY and SVGEGT. This CDR3 reads CASSYGGSGQPQHF. In DNA form, the CDR3 reads TGTGCCAGCAGTTACGGGGGGAGCGGTCAGCCCCAGCATTTT.

In this sample, this clone turned up a few times. The chain is built from TRBV19 and TRBJ2-3, with TRBD2 identical over 11 bases. This CDR3 comprises 17 residues. Germline V gene data show CDR1 as LNHDA and CDR2 as SQIVND (reference sequence). With V trimmed by 4 bases and J by 2 bases, 8 bases remained unmatched. CDR3 amino acids: CASSNAGTSGSTDTQYF. The CDR3 DNA follows: TGTGCCAGTAGTAACGCCGGGACTAGCGGTTCCACAGATACGCAGTATTTT. Drawing the rest from reference TRBV19 and TRBJ2-3, the complete variable domain is DGGITQSPKYLFRKEGQNVTLSCEQNLNHDAMYWYRQDPGQGLRLIYYSQIVNDFQKGDIAEGYSVSREKKESFPLTVTSAQKNPTAFYLCASSNAGTSGSTDTQYFGPGTRLTVL.

As regards this clone: The same CDR3 also results from other DNA sequences found in this sample. This chain joins TRBV5-1 and TRBJ1-1, with D perhaps TRBD1 (6 bases). CDR3 length equals 14 residues. Trimming removed 0 bases from V and 1 base from J, with 7 bases in between. Germline assignment: CDR1 SGHRS and CDR2 YFSETQ. CDR3 in amino acids: CASSLGGGNTEAFF. Written as DNA, the CDR3 is TGCGCCAGCAGCTTGGGAGGGGGGAACACTGAAGCTTTCTTT. Full variable domain (missing parts from reference TRBV5-1 and TRBJ1-1): KAGVTQTPRYLIKTRGQQVTLSCSPISGHRSVSWYQQTPGQGLQFLFEYFSETQRNKGNFPGRFSGRQFSNSRSEMNVSTLELGDSALYLCASSLGGGNTEAFFGQGTRLTVV.

J is TRBJ2-3 and V is TRBV11-3, with 10 bases that match TRBD2. Germline V gene lookup returns CDR1 SGHNT and CDR2 YENEEA. The V segment lost 3 bases and the J segment 3 bases; nucleotides outside the gene matches: 3. The CDR3 consists of 15 residues. CDR3 loop: CASSFTGLATDTQYF. For the CDR3, the DNA is TGTGCCAGCAGCTTCACGGGACTAGCGACAGATACGCAGTATTTT.

V gene TRBV6-2 or TRBV6-3 combines with J gene TRBJ2-1, with 11 bases that match TRBD2. This CDR3 has 15 residues. Germline trimming cut 6 bases from V and 5 bases from J; bases unmatched to any gene: 6. Germline CDR1 and CDR2: MNHEY and SVGEGT. This CDR3 reads CASSRGGLADNEQFF. Here the CDR3 DNA reads TGTGCCAGCAGCCGGGGGGGACTAGCGGACAATGAGCAGTTCTTC.

The chain employs TRBV6-5 and TRBJ1-3; D is perhaps TRBD1 (5 bases). V lost 5 bases and J lost 3, with 11 bases in between. Germline V gives CDR1 MNHEY, CDR2 SVGAGI. This CDR3 region has 14 residues. The CDR3 sequence is CASSLGALGNTIYF. The CDR3 DNA reads TGTGCCAGCAGTCTAGGGGCCCTTGGAAACACCATATATTTT.

The table lists this clone with a count of one. V and J are TRBV2 and TRBJ2-7, with TRBD1 matching over 9 bases. The J segment lost 12 bases and the V segment lost 8 bases, leaving 17 bases of the junction unmatched. In germline, CDR1 is SNHLY, CDR2 FYNNEI. This CDR3 spans 14 amino acids. The CDR3 nucleotides are TGTGCCAGCTCCCTGAGGGAGGGACAGGGTGAACTGTACTTC. Translated, it gives CASSLREGQGELYF.

The V and J genes are TRBV10-3 and TRBJ1-1; D is unclear. The germline gives CDR1 ENHRY, CDR2 SYGVKD. CDR3 size: 14 residues. Trimming removed 7 bases from V and 0 bases from J, with 12 bases in between. The CDR3 DNA reads as TGTGCCATCAAGTCCCCTATCTTGAACACTGAAGCTTTCTTT. This gives the protein CAIKSPILNTEAFF.

This chain connects TRBV25-1 to TRBJ2-3, with a weak D call TRBD1 (7 bases). Trimming removed 0 bases at V and 3 bases at J, with 13 bases between. Germline loops: CDR1 MGHDK, CDR2 SYGVNS. The CDR3 is made up of 16 amino acids. CDR3 sequence: CASSEYGGGETDTQYF. CDR3 in DNA: TGTGCCAGCAGTGAATATGGAGGGGGCGAAACAGATACGCAGTATTTT.

This clone was recorded once. The rearrangement links TRBV4-1 to TRBJ2-7; 8 bases align to TRBD1. The length of the CDR3 is 15 residues. Germline V CDR1 and CDR2: MGHRA, YSYEKL. Trimming removed 4 bases from V and 2 bases from J; junction bases left unmatched: 7. CDR3 nucleotide sequence: TGCGCCAGCAGCCCCCAAGGACAGGGTACCTACGAGCAGTACTTC. Its translation is CASSPQGQGTYEQYF.

The chain links TRBV27 to TRBJ2-3; D is perhaps TRBD1 (6 bases). V was shortened by 3 bases and J by 3 bases, with 10 bases between the two germline ends. This CDR3 has 14 residues. Germline V gene lookup returns CDR1 MNHEY and CDR2 SMNVEV (reference sequence). CDR3 in amino acids: CASSLVRGTDTQYF. The DNA of the CDR3 is TGTGCCAGCAGTTTGGTAAGGGGGACAGATACGCAGTATTTT.

This clone was observed a few times. The chain uses TRBV29-1 and TRBJ2-7; D is undetermined. Germline CDR1 is SQVTM and CDR2 is ANQGSEA. The V end was cut by 7 bases, the J end by 5 bases, with 18 bases between. This CDR3 has 13 residues. This CDR3 is CSALGSAYHEQYF. As DNA, the CDR3 is TGCAGCGCACTGGGCAGTGCCTATCACGAGCAGTACTTC.

The CDR3 loop is CASSLASGNGVAEAFF. DNA of the CDR3: TGTGCCAGCAGCTTAGCGAGCGGGAACGGGGTCGCTGAAGCTTTCTTT. V gene TRBV7-9 combines with J gene TRBJ1-1; the D is unclear. Germline V CDR1 and CDR2: SEHNR, FQNEAQ (reference sequence). Trimming took 0 bases from V and 6 from J, leaving 17 bases between them. This CDR3 contains 16 residues.

This sequence joins TRBV3-1 (or the pseudogene TRBV3-2) and TRBJ2-1; possible D gene TRBD2, 7 bases. This CDR3 is built from 15 residues. Germline CDR1 LGHDT, CDR2 YNNKEL (reference sequence). With 0 bases removed from V and 8 bases from J, the gap between germline ends came to 14 bases. The CDR3 protein is CASSQDMGGGDEQFF. The CDR3 nucleotides are TGTGCCAGCAGCCAAGATATGGGGGGGGGCGATGAGCAGTTCTTC.

The chain recombines TRBV9 with TRBJ2-1, with TRBD1 as a possible D gene (6 bases). This CDR3 is 15 amino acids long. Germline V gene data show CDR1 as SGDLS and CDR2 as YYNGEE. V was pared by 0 bases and J by 6 bases, with 13 bases between. CDR3 loop: CASSVAGTSINEQFF. In DNA form, the CDR3 reads TGTGCCAGCAGCGTAGCCGGGACAAGCATCAATGAGCAGTTCTTC.

The chain couples TRBV4-2 to TRBJ2-1; 11 bases are a match to TRBD2. Germline values: CDR1 LGHNA, CDR2 YNFKEQ. This CDR3 is built from 17 residues. Germline trimming cut 0 bases from V and 7 bases from J; bases unmatched to any gene: 8. The DNA of the CDR3 is TGTGCCAGCAGCCAAGATCTAGCGGGAGGAAGAAGGAATGAGCAGTTCTTC. Translated: CASSQDLAGGRRNEQFF.

V is TRBV9 and J is TRBJ2-1, with 10 bases fitting TRBD1. Germline trimming cut 3 bases from V and 7 bases from J; bases unmatched to any gene: 4. CDR1 is SGDLS and CDR2 is YYNGEE in the germline V gene. The CDR3 consists of 14 residues. The CDR3 nucleotides are TGTGCCAGCAGCGCGGGACAGGGGACGAATGAGCAGTTCTTC. This translates into CASSAGQGTNEQFF.

V and J are TRBV5-5 and TRBJ2-1, with 12 bases identical to TRBD2. Per the germline V gene, CDR1 is SGHKS and CDR2 is YYEKEE (reference sequence). J was trimmed by 5 bases and V by 2 bases; bases with no gene match: 2. The CDR3 spans 15 residues. The CDR3 sequence: CASSFWTSGDNEQFF. The CDR3 region has the DNA TGTGCCAGCAGCTTTTGGACTAGCGGGGACAATGAGCAGTTCTTC.

This sequence joins TRBV18 and TRBJ1-1; 9 bases match TRBD1. V lost 3 bases to trimming and J lost 0 bases; unmatched junction nucleotides: 5. Germline lookup yields CDR1 KGHSH and CDR2 LQKENI. This CDR3 spans 16 amino acids. The CDR3 loop is CASSPSTGGMNTEAFF. The CDR3 DNA follows: TGTGCCAGCTCACCTTCGACAGGGGGTATGAACACTGAAGCTTTCTTT.

The chain uses TRBV11-1 and TRBJ2-7; the D gene is possibly TRBD1 (7 bases). Germline CDR1 reads SGHAT; CDR2 reads FQDESV (reference sequence). Trimming left V 2 bases short and J 3 bases short, with 11 bases between. This CDR3 is 14 amino acids long. CDR3 DNA: TGTGCCAGCAGCTTACAGGGGGGTAACTACGAGCAGTACTTC. Its protein product is CASSLQGGNYEQYF.

This clone was picked up a small number of times. The genes are TRBV2 and TRBJ1-2; D gene unclear. Trimming took 2 bases from V and 0 from J, leaving 7 bases between them. Germline V gene lookup returns CDR1 SNHLY and CDR2 FYNNEI. The CDR3 contains 14 residues. CDR3 protein: CASSELAANYGYTF. The CDR3 DNA is TGTGCCAGCAGTGAATTGGCAGCTAACTATGGCTACACCTTC.

The chain carries TRBV10-1 and TRBJ2-1, with D possibly matching TRBD2 (6 bases). Between the trimmed V and J ends, which lost 0 bases and 3 bases, there was a span of 18 bases. The CDR3 runs 18 residues. CDR1 and CDR2 from the germline V gene are WNHNN and SYGVQD (reference sequence). The CDR3 DNA is TGCGCCAGCAGTGAGTCGGAGGGCCTCCAAGGGGTCTACAATGAGCAGTTCTTC. Translated: CASSESEGLQGVYNEQFF.

The chain employs TRBV5-1 and TRBJ2-3; D call uncertain. This CDR3 spans 15 amino acids. V was clipped by 0 bases and J by 5 bases, with 13 bases between them. CDR1 SGHRS and CDR2 YFSETQ come from the germline V gene. The CDR3 loop is CASSLVSGIVDTQYF. CDR3 nucleotide sequence: TGCGCCAGCAGCTTGGTTTCGGGTATTGTAGATACGCAGTATTTT.

V usage is TRBV5-4 and J usage is TRBJ1-1; 7 bases align to TRBD1. V lost 9 bases, J lost 4 bases, and 15 bases stayed unmatched. CDR1 and CDR2 from the germline V gene are SGHNT and YYREEE (reference sequence). CDR3 length: 15 residues. Written as DNA, the CDR3 is TGTGCCACCATGGACAGGAAAGAGTGGGGCACTGAAGCTTTCTTT. Residues: CATMDRKEWGTEAFF.

This rearrangement joins TRBV5-1 to TRBJ2-2; 13 nucleotides line up with TRBD2. V dropped 4 bases and J dropped 5; count of bases not matched to a gene: 8. Germline-derived CDR1 and CDR2 are SGHRS and YFSETQ. The CDR3 is 17 amino acids. CDR3 coding DNA: TGCGCCAGCAGCCGTACTAGCGGGAGGGCCCGGACCGGGGAGCTGTTTTTT. Translated: CASSRTSGRARTGELFF.

This chain links TRBV7-9 with TRBJ1-4; 9 nucleotides agree with TRBD1. Trimming took 1 base from V and 4 from J; bases not matched to a gene: 1. The germline gives CDR1 SEHNR, CDR2 FQNEAQ (reference sequence). The CDR3 contains 15 residues. The DNA for the CDR3 is TGTGCCAGCAGCTTAGGGGACAGGGTTAATGAAAAACTGTTTTTT. Protein sequence: CASSLGDRVNEKLFF.

The chain uses TRBV5-1 and TRBJ2-5, with 8 bases identical to TRBD2. The germline V gene encodes CDR1 SGHRS and CDR2 YFSETQ. V gave up 4 bases and J gave up 3 bases; unmatched junction bases: 5. CDR3 length: 14 amino acids. DNA of the CDR3: TGCGCCAGCAGCGCCGGGGGGGCAGAAGAGACCCAGTACTTC. Protein sequence: CASSAGGAEETQYF.